A selection of T cell receptor beta chains follows, all from one sample in a study of Graves' ophthalmopathy and Graves' hyperthyroidism. One entry per CDR3 protein results from TCRdb running MiXCR on the multiplex PCR reads. The sample holds about 370,000 distinct CDR3 sequences, 18% seen once. Sequenced sample: peripheral blood. The origin of the receptors is a woman aged 18-29 years with Graves' ophthalmopathy. CDR3s include the opening cysteine and the closing phenylalanine or tryptophan. D genes are given only for firm matches. Expanded clones get a size class; other rows say once, few or many, or leave the size out.

V gene,J gene,D gene,clone size,CDR3 DNA,CDR3 protein
TRBV6-1,TRBJ2-7,TRBD1,.,TGTGCCAGCAGCAAACGGGACAGGGGCCACGAGCAGTACTTC,CASSKRDRGHEQYF
TRBV29-1,TRBJ2-6,.,many,TGCAGCGTTTGGGGGGCTCCTGGGGCCAACGTCCTGACTTTC,CSVWGAPGANVLTF
TRBV11-2,TRBJ1-1,TRBD1,many,TGTGCCAGCAGCTTAGGTCAAGGGACAGGGAGAAACACTGAAGCTTTCTTT,CASSLGQGTGRNTEAFF
TRBV6-1,TRBJ2-7,.,many,TGTGCCAGCAGTGAAGCGGGCCCTTACGAGCAGTACTTC,CASSEAGPYEQYF
TRBV28,TRBJ2-7,.,many,TGTGCCAGCAGTTTGATGGTCGGGGGTGCCTACGAGCAGTACTTC,CASSLMVGGAYEQYF
TRBV24-1,TRBJ2-7,.,many,TGTGCCACCAGTGACAGCACTAGCTGGAGGGAGCAGTACTTC,CATSDSTSWREQYF
TRBV6-4,TRBJ2-7,.,many,TGTGCCAGCAGTGAATTACCCGAGGGGGAGCAGTACTTC,CASSELPEGEQYF
TRBV9,TRBJ2-5,TRBD2,.,TGTGCCAGCAGCGTAGATACTAGCGGGACAGAGACCCAGTACTTC,CASSVDTSGTETQYF
TRBV28,TRBJ1-5,TRBD1,.,TGTGCCAGCAGCAGTTGGTCGGGACAGGGAATCAATCAGCCCCAGCATTTT,CASSSWSGQGINQPQHF
TRBV6-5,TRBJ2-7,.,many,TGTGCCAGCAGTTATGCGGAACTCTCCTACGAGCAGTACTTC,CASSYAELSYEQYF
TRBV6-5,TRBJ1-5,.,many,TGTGCCAGCAGTTCACCCTTGGGGACTAGCAATCAGCCCCAGCATTTT,CASSSPLGTSNQPQHF
TRBV12-3/TRBV12-4,TRBJ2-2,.,.,TGTGCCAGCAGTCCACAGACCGGGGAGCTGTTTTTT,CASSPQTGELFF
TRBV19,TRBJ1-2,.,many,TGTGCCAGTAGTGCAGCCGGGGTACATGGCTACACCTTC,CASSAAGVHGYTF
TRBV27,TRBJ1-1,.,many,TGTGCCAGCAGTCCACTTTCGTCAGGGATGAACACTGAAGCTTTCTTT,CASSPLSSGMNTEAFF
TRBV28,TRBJ2-7,TRBD1,.,TGTGCCAGCAGACAGGGGGCCTGGAGTTCGCCTCTCGAGCAGTACTTC,CASRQGAWSSPLEQYF